Sequencing of this T cell receptor beta chain was carried out in a study of T cell responses to AZD1222 COVID-19 vaccine. Trimming stripped 5 bases from V and 5 bases from J, with 16 bases between. Germline values: CDR1 SGHNT, CDR2 YENEEA. This CDR3 is built from 15 residues. Measured with immunoSEQ multiplex PCR; TCRdb has only the in-frame clones, and not every one. The top ten hold approximately 1.7% of the sample, which has some 190,000 clones, approximately 91% seen once. The input for sequencing was peripheral blood, taken 28 days after the second AZD1222 dose. The chain links TRBV11-3 to TRBJ2-1; TRBD1 is a possible D gene (6 bases). This receptor was identified in an adult who received the AZD1222 COVID-19 vaccine. The CDR3 sequence is CASSPNGQGNNEQFF. CDR3 coding DNA: TGTGCCAGCAGCCCGAACGGCCAGGGGAACAATGAGCAGTTCTTC.